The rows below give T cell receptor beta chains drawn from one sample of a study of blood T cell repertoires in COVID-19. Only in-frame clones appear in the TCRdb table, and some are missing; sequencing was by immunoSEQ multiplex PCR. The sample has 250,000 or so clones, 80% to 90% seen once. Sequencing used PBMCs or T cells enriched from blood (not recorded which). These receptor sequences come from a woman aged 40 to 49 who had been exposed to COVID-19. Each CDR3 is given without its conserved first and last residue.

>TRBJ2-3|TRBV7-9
AFPKGGGGGDTQY
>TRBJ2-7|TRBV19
ASSRTGWDEQY
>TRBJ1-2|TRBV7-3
ASSPGGQMRRGGYT
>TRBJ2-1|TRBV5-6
ASSLGGLGPNEQF
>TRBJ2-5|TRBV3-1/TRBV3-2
ASSQDKAGLAGEETQY
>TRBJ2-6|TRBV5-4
ASSFAGASGANVLT
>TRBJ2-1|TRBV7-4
ASRLETGPRF
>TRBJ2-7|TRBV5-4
ASSLEFGEQY
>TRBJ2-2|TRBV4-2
ASSLGLAGNTGELF
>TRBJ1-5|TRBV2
ASLAGVHQPQH
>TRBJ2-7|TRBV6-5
ASSSQIGTGSYEQY
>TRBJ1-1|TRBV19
ATRERGPTEAF
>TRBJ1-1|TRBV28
LSVGTGLNTEAF
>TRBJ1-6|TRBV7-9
ASNPGTGERNSPLH
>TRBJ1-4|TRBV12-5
ASGNQASEKLF
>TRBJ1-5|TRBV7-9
ASSLGDNYQPQH
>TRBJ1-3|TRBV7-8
ASLRGSSGNTIY
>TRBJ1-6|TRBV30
AWSPSVYPYNSPLH
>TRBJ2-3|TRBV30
AWRIIAGGLYPGTDTQY
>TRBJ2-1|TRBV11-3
ASSYRSGSALHEQF
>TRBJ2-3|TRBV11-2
ASSLSQGVGTDTQY
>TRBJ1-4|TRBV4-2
ASSAPGQGNEKLF
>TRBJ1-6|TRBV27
ASSGGDRAHSPLH
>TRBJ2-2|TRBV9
ASSAVEAGELF
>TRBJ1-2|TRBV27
ASRSIRDSTLYGNYGYT
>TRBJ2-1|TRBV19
ASSYRTGSSYNEQF
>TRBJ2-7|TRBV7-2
ASSFDRGHYEQY
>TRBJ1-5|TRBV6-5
ASRRDSGPQH
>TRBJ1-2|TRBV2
ASSEVMSGEFGYT
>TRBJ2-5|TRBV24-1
ATSDQGRPQETQY
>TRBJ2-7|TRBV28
ASSFFALRRDRS
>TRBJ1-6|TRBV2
ASRSRYNSPLH
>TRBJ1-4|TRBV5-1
ASSLGQGDEKLF
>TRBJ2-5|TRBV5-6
ASSSRGTTREETQY
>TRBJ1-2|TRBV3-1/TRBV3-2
ASSSQNRGRFNGYT
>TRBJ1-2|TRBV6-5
ASSYSGTAPNYGYT
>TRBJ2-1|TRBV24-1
ATSDGDRGSYNEQF